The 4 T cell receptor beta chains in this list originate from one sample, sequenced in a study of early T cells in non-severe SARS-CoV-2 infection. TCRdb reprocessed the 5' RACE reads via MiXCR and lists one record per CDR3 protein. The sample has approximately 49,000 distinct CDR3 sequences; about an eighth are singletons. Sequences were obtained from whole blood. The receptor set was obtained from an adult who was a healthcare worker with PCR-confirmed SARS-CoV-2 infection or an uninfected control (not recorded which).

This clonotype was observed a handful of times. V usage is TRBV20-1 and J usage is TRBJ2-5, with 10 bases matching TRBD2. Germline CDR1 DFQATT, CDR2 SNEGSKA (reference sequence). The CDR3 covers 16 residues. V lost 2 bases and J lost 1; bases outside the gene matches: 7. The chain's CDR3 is CSARLAGAKIQETQYF. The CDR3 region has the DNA TGCAGTGCTAGACTAGCGGGGGCAAAAATCCAAGAGACCCAGTACTTC.

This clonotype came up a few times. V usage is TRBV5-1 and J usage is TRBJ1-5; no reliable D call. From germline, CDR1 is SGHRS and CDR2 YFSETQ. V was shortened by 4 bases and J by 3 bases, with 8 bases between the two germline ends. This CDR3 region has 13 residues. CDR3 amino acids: CASSPEFNQPQHF. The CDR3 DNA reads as TGCGCCAGCAGCCCCGAATTCAATCAGCCCCAGCATTTT.

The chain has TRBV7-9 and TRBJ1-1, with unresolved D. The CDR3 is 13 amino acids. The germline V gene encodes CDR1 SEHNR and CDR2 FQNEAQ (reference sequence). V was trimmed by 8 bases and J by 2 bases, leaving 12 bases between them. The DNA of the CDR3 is TGTGCCAGCCTGCAAAGTCAAAACACTGAAGCTTTCTTT. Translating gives CASLQSQNTEAFF.

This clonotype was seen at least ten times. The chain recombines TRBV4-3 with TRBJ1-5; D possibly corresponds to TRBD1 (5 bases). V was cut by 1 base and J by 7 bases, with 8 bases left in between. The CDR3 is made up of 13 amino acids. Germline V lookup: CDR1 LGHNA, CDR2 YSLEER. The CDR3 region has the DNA TGCGCCAGCAGCCAAGGAAGGGGCCAGCCCCAGCATTTT. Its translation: CASSQGRGQPQHF.